This passage covers 4 T cell receptor beta chains from one sample sequenced in a study of T-cell memory formation after mild COVID-19. TCRdb passed the 5' RACE reads through MiXCR, listing each CDR3 protein once. The sample includes roughly 510,000 distinct CDR3 sequences, 15% to 20% seen only once; the top ten take around 8.1%. The sample was PBMCs or a T cell subset sorted from them (not recorded which). Every receptor here comes from an adult woman who had mild COVID-19 (a few samples of this study predate the infection). Cell type and time point are not known.

This clonotype was observed a handful of times. The chain carries TRBV4-3 and TRBJ2-5, with no clear D. Trimming shortened V by 1 base and J by 5 bases, and 11 bases separated the two germline ends. The CDR3 runs 14 residues. Germline CDR1 and CDR2: LGHNA and YSLEER. In DNA, the CDR3 is TGCGCCAGCAGCCAAGGGCTAGGTTGGGAGACCCAGTACTTC. As protein: CASSQGLGWETQYF.

The genes are TRBV7-2 and TRBJ1-2, with no clear D. Per germline, CDR1 SGHTA and CDR2 FQGNSA. The germline V and J ends were trimmed by 4 bases and 0 bases, with 15 bases remaining between them. CDR3 size: 16 residues. The CDR3 region is CASSSHEGPSNYGYTF. The CDR3 nucleotides are TGTGCCAGCAGCTCCCACGAAGGACCCTCTAACTATGGCTACACCTTC.

This clonotype occurred a few times. The chain joins TRBV10-3 to TRBJ2-3; D gene ambiguous. With 0 bases removed from V and 4 bases from J, the gap between germline ends came to 11 bases. Germline lookup yields CDR1 ENHRY and CDR2 SYGVKD. This CDR3 is 15 amino acids long. CDR3 residues: CAISESMPGADTQYF. The DNA for the CDR3 is TGTGCCATCAGTGAGTCGATGCCAGGAGCAGATACGCAGTATTTT.

The rearrangement joins TRBV10-3 to TRBJ1-1; tentative D call: TRBD1 (5 bases). This CDR3 has 16 amino acids. Trimming left V 6 bases short and J 1 base short, with 18 bases between. Germline V gene data show CDR1 as ENHRY and CDR2 as SYGVKD. The CDR3 reads CAISSSPGLENTEAFF. The CDR3 nucleotides are TGTGCCATCAGCAGCTCCCCGGGACTGGAGAACACTGAAGCTTTCTTT.